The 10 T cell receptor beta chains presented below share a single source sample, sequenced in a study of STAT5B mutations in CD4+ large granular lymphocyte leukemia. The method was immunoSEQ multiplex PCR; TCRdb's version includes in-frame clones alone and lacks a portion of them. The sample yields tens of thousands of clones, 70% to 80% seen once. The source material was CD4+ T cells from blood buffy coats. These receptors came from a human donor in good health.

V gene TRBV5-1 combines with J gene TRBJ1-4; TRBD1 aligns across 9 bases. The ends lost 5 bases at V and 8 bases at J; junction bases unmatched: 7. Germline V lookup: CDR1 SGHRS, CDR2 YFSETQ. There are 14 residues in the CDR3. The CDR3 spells CASRPGQGREKLFF. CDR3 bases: TGCGCCAGCAGGCCCGGACAGGGGAGAGAAAAACTGTTTTTT.

The CDR3 bases are TGTGCCAGCAGCTTGCCGGAGGGTCAAGAGACCCAGTACTTC. It yields the protein CASSLPEGQETQYF. J is TRBJ2-5 and V is TRBV7-2; a weak D match, TRBD2 (6 bases). The CDR3 sequence is 14 residues long. Per the germline V gene, CDR1 is SGHTA and CDR2 is FQGNSA. Trimming pared 3 bases from V and 2 bases from J, leaving 10 bases between.

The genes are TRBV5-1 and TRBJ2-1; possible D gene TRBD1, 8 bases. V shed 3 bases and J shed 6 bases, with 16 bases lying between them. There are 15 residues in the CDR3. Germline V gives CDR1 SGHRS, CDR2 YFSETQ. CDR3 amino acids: CASSSDRGGLNEQFF. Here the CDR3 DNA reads TGCGCCAGCAGCTCAGACAGGGGAGGGCTCAATGAGCAGTTCTTC.

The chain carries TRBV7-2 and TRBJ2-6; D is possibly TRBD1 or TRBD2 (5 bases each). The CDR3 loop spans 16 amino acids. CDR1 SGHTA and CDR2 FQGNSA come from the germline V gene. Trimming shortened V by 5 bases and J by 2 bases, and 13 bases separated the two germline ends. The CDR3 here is CASSRLGTAGANVLTF. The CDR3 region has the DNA TGTGCCAGCAGCCGCCTCGGGACGGCTGGGGCCAACGTCCTGACTTTC.

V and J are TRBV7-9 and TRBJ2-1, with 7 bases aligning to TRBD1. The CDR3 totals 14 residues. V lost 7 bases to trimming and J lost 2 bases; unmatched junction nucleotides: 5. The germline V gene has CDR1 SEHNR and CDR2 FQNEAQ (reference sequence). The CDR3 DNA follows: TGTGCCAGCACCCTTGGGACAGCCTACAATGAGCAGTTCTTC. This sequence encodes CASTLGTAYNEQFF.

CDR3 DNA sequence: TGCGCCAGCAGCACGGGACTAGCGGACACAGATACGCAGTATTTT. The encoded protein is CASSTGLADTDTQYF. V gene TRBV5-1 combines with J gene TRBJ2-3; TRBD2 matches 11 bases. The trim removed 4 bases at V and 2 bases at J, leaving 3 bases unmatched. The germline V gene encodes CDR1 SGHRS and CDR2 YFSETQ. This CDR3 region has 15 residues.

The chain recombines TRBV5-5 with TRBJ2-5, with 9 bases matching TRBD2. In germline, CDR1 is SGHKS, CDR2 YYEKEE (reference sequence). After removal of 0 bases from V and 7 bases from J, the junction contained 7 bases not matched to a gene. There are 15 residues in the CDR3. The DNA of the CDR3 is TGTGCCAGCAGCTTGGCGCGGGAGGGCCGGAGGACCCAGTACTTC. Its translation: CASSLAREGRRTQYF. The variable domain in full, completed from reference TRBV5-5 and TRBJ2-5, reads DAGVTQSPTHLIKTRGQQVTLRCSPISGHKSVSWYQQVLGQGPQFIFQYYEKEERGRGNFPDRFSARQFPNYSSELNVNALLLGDSALYLCASSLAREGRRTQYFGPGTRLLVL.

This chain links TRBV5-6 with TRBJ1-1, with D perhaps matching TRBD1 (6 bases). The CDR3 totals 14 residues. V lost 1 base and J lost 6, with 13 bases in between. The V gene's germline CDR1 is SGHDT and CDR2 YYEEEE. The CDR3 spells CASSLTSGAAEAFF. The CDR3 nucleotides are TGTGCCAGCAGCTTGACCTCAGGGGCCGCTGAAGCTTTCTTT.

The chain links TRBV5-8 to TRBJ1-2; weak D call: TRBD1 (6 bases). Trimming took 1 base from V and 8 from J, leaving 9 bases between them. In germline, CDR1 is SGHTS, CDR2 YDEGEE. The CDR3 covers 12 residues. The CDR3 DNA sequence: TGTGCCAGCAGCTTGAACAGGGCCGGCTACACCTTC. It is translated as CASSLNRAGYTF. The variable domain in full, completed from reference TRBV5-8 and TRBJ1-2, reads EAGVTQSPTHLIKTRGQQATLRCSPISGHTSVYWYQQALGLGLQFLLWYDEGEERNRGNFPPRFSGRQFPNYSSELNVNALELEDSALYLCASSLNRAGYTFGSGTRLTVV.

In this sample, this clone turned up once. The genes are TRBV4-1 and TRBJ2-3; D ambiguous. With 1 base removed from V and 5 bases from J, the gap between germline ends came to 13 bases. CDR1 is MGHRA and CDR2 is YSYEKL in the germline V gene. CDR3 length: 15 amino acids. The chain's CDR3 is CASSQGLLGGDTQYF. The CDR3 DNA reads TGCGCCAGCAGCCAAGGGTTGCTAGGCGGAGATACGCAGTATTTT.